This T cell receptor beta chain was profiled in a study of T cells after yellow fever vaccination. CDR1 SEHNR and CDR2 FQNEAQ come from the germline V gene (reference sequence). The CDR3 is made up of 14 amino acids. J gave up 3 bases and V 4 bases, and 3 bases lay outside the gene matches. TCRdb itself ran the 5' RACE reads through MiXCR, one entry per CDR3 protein. The data contain around 29,000 distinct CDR3 sequences, approximately 6% of them singletons. This clonotype was counted many times. The sequenced sample was PBMCs, either bulk or a sorted T-cell subset (CD4+, CD8+, memory, or dextramer-sorted; not recorded which), obtained on the day of the yellow fever booster vaccination. The receptor comes from a man aged 25-45 years who received the YFV17D yellow fever vaccine. The V call is TRBV7-9, the J call TRBJ1-5; 7 bases are a match to TRBD1. CDR3 sequence (DNA): TGTGCCAGCAGCTCGGGACAGCCCAATCAGCCCCAGCATTTT. Its translation: CASSSGQPNQPQHF.